The 12 T cell receptor beta chains reported below all come from one sample, sequenced in a study of blood T cell repertoires in COVID-19. Using immunoSEQ multiplex PCR, the repertoire was profiled, and TCRdb retains in-frame clones only, with some absent. The table shows under 450,000 clones, with approximately 88% occurring only once. Sequenced material: peripheral blood. The source of these receptors is a woman aged 45-65 years with COVID-19, enrolled during active disease.

CDR3 in amino acids: CASSLGGLPEAFF. The CDR3 nucleotides are TGTGCCAGCAGTTTGGGAGGGTTACCTGAAGCTTTCTTT. V usage is TRBV27 and J usage is TRBJ1-1; D is ambiguous. CDR1 is MNHEY, CDR2 SMNVEV, per germline (reference sequence). Trimming removed 3 bases at V and 6 bases at J, with 11 bases between. This CDR3 is built from 13 residues.

This clone has only one observation. The chain uses TRBV10-2 and TRBJ1-6; unclear D gene. Trimming pared 0 bases from V and 0 bases from J, leaving 12 bases between. The germline V gene has CDR1 WSHSY and CDR2 SAAADI. This CDR3 is built from 18 residues. The DNA for the CDR3 is TGCGCCAGCAGTGAGTCGAAATTTGCAGGCTCCTATAATTCACCCCTCCACTTT. It yields the protein CASSESKFAGSYNSPLHF.

The chain links TRBV2 to TRBJ1-1; D may be TRBD1 (6 bases). The V end was cut by 5 bases, the J end by 5 bases, with 21 bases between. Germline CDR1 SNHLY, CDR2 FYNNEI. CDR3 length: 16 amino acids. The CDR3 DNA sequence: TGTGCCAGCAGTTTGGACGGGGGGCGCGTGAGTACTGAAGCTTTCTTT. It encodes CASSLDGGRVSTEAFF.

Concerning this clone: Relative to the germline gene, one junction end is altered; a read error may explain this. The chain is built from TRBV14 and TRBJ1-2; 7 bases align to TRBD1. CDR1 and CDR2 from the germline V gene are SGHDN and FVKESK. CDR3 length equals 13 residues. The CDR3 nucleotides read TGTACCAGCAGCCAGGGACAGTTCTATGGCTACACCTTC. Translating gives CTSSQGQFYGYTF.

The V call is TRBV6-5, the J call TRBJ1-6; D unresolved. CDR3 length equals 16 residues. Per the germline V gene, CDR1 is MNHEY and CDR2 is SVGAGI. Trimming left V 4 bases short and J 4 bases short, with 14 bases between. CDR3 nucleotide sequence: TGTGCCAGCAGTTCACGCCCTGCAGTATATAATTCACCCCTCCACTTT. This encodes CASSSRPAVYNSPLHF.

J is TRBJ1-1 and V is TRBV6-5, with TRBD1 as a possible D gene (6 bases). The V gene lost 6 bases and the J gene lost 4 bases, with 12 bases spanning the gap. The CDR3 loop spans 13 amino acids. The V gene's germline CDR1 is MNHEY and CDR2 SVGAGI. The CDR3 here is CASRSTGSTEAFF. The CDR3 region has the DNA TGTGCCAGCAGGTCTACAGGGAGCACTGAAGCTTTCTTT.

This sequence joins TRBV7-3 and TRBJ2-5, with TRBD1 identical over 9 bases. Germline V gene lookup returns CDR1 SGHTA and CDR2 FQGTGA. J was trimmed by 3 bases and V by 3 bases; bases with no gene match: 5. The length of the CDR3 is 15 residues. Here the CDR3 DNA reads TGTGCCAGCAGCTTCGGGACAGGGAGTAAAGAGACCCAGTACTTC. It codes for CASSFGTGSKETQYF.

The V call is TRBV5-1, the J call TRBJ2-3; 14 positions agree with TRBD2. The CDR3 runs 16 residues. V gave up 3 bases and J gave up 6 bases; unmatched junction bases: 6. Per germline, CDR1 SGHRS and CDR2 YFSETQ. CDR3 region: CASSSTSGGAPDTQYF. CDR3 bases: TGCGCCAGCAGCTCGACTAGCGGGGGGGCACCGGATACGCAGTATTTT.

This chain joins TRBV7-2 and TRBJ1-2; D ambiguous. CDR3 length: 15 amino acids. V shed 1 base and J shed 7 bases, with 16 bases lying between them. CDR1 and CDR2 from the germline V gene are SGHTA and FQGNSA. The CDR3 DNA sequence: TGTGCCAGCAGCTTAGAGGCGGCGAAGTATGGTGGCTACACCTTC. This gives the protein CASSLEAAKYGGYTF.

This rearrangement joins TRBV27 to TRBJ2-5; possible D gene TRBD2, 6 bases. With 5 bases removed from V and 4 bases from J, the gap between germline ends came to 14 bases. CDR1 MNHEY and CDR2 SMNVEV come from the germline V gene (reference sequence). CDR3 length: 14 residues. The CDR3 spells CASSEPGDPETQYF. The DNA of the CDR3 is TGTGCCAGCAGTGAGCCGGGGGATCCAGAGACCCAGTACTTC.

The chain recombines TRBV14 with TRBJ2-7; no definite D call. The CDR3 runs 14 residues. Germline CDR1 reads SGHDN; CDR2 reads FVKESK. Trimming took 1 base from V and 3 from J, leaving 10 bases between them. The CDR3 DNA reads TGTGCCAGCAGCCAAGGTCCGAGGATCTACGAGCAGTACTTC. Translated: CASSQGPRIYEQYF.

This clone has just a few counts. This chain joins TRBV6-6 and TRBJ1-1; D is possibly TRBD1 (6 bases). There are 15 residues in the CDR3. Between the trimmed V and J ends, which lost 5 bases and 8 bases, there was a span of 21 bases. The germline CDR1 and CDR2 sequences are MNHNY and SVGAGI (reference sequence). The CDR3 nucleotides are TGTGCCAGCAGTAGGTGGACAGACTCAAACGGGGAAGCTTTCTTT. Encoded protein: CASSRWTDSNGEAFF.